These 8 T cell receptor beta chains came from one sample sequenced in a study of T cells in Graves' hyperthyroidism and ophthalmopathy (dated by TCRdb to the late 2010s). To prepare the library, multiplex PCR was applied. TCRdb shows the sequencer as Illumina HiSeq 2000. The TCR beta CDR3 regions were amplified from the RNA transcripts. A first-round RT-PCR of the TCR CDR3 used the HTBI primer set with the Qiagen OneStep RT-PCR kit. The raw public reads went through TCRdb reprocessing: fastp at Q25, MiXCR clone calling, in-frame beta chains kept. Rows merge per CDR3 protein into single entries with the most common DNA and genes. The sample table records a few hundred thousand distinct CDR3 sequences; roughly a fifth of these occur just once. The top ten clonotypes cover roughly 39% of the sample. The sample consisted of blood. Every receptor here comes from a man between 50 and 59 years old with Graves' ophthalmopathy.

The rearrangement links TRBV24-1 to TRBJ2-5; tentatively, D is TRBD1 or TRBD2 (5 bases each). This CDR3 has 14 amino acids. V shed 5 bases and J shed 0 bases, with 9 bases lying between them. In germline, CDR1 is KGHDR, CDR2 SFDVKD. The CDR3 nucleotides are TGTGCCACCAGTGTCCCGGGGCACCAAGAGACCCAGTACTTC. Residues: CATSVPGHQETQYF.

The chain uses TRBV5-4 and TRBJ2-3, with D tentatively TRBD1 or TRBD2 (5 bases each). V lost 4 bases to trimming and J lost 3 bases, with 9 bases between them. Per the germline V gene, CDR1 is SGHNT and CDR2 is YYREEE (reference sequence). This CDR3 spans 13 amino acids. The CDR3 coding sequence is TGTGCCAGCAGCCGGGACCGAACAGATACGCAGTATTTT. This codes for CASSRDRTDTQYF.

Only a few counts were recorded for this clonotype. The chain couples TRBV7-9 to TRBJ2-2; weak D call: TRBD1 (6 bases). The germline V gene encodes CDR1 SEHNR and CDR2 FQNEAQ (reference sequence). Trimming removed 5 bases from V and 1 base from J, with 14 bases in between. CDR3 length: 16 amino acids. The CDR3 is CASSATGRLNTGELFF. DNA of the CDR3: TGTGCCAGCAGCGCAACAGGGCGGCTGAACACCGGGGAGCTGTTTTTT.

This clonotype was counted once. This chain uses TRBV15 with TRBJ1-5; D perhaps matches TRBD1 (6 bases). The V end was cut by 0 bases, the J end by 7 bases, with 13 bases between. This CDR3 contains 15 residues. CDR1 is LNHNV and CDR2 is YYDKDF in the germline V gene (reference sequence). CDR3 DNA: TGTGCCACCAGCAGAGACCAGGGGCGAAGGCAGCCCCAGCATTTT. It is translated as CATSRDQGRRQPQHF.

This sequence joins TRBV6-2 or TRBV6-3 and TRBJ2-7; the D call may be TRBD1 or TRBD2 (5 bases each). Germline CDR1 reads MNHEY; CDR2 reads SVGEGT. The CDR3 contains 12 residues. The V end was cut by 7 bases, the J end by 6 bases, with 13 bases between. Here the CDR3 DNA reads TGTGCCAGCACTCAGTGGGGGAGCGAGCAGTACTTC. Translating gives CASTQWGSEQYF.

The chain recombines TRBV20-1 with TRBJ1-5; D gene uncertain. The germline gives CDR1 DFQATT, CDR2 SNEGSKA (reference sequence). There are 14 residues in the CDR3. Trimming removed 4 bases from V and 5 bases from J, with 15 bases in between. CDR3 coding DNA: TGCAGTGCTATCTATATTCAGGCCGATCAGCCCCAGCATTTT. Translated, it gives CSAIYIQADQPQHF.

The V gene is TRBV19, the J gene TRBJ1-4; 7 positions match TRBD1. The CDR3 loop spans 15 amino acids. CDR1 LNHDA and CDR2 SQIVND come from the germline V gene (reference sequence). J gave up 4 bases and V 5 bases, and 7 bases lay outside the gene matches. This CDR3 is CASSPQGEINEKLFF. CDR3 coding DNA: TGTGCCAGTAGTCCCCAGGGGGAGATTAATGAAAAACTGTTTTTT.

The V call is TRBV5-1, the J call TRBJ1-3; tentative D call: TRBD1 (5 bases). The CDR3 totals 16 residues. From germline, CDR1 is SGHRS and CDR2 YFSETQ. Trimming pared 0 bases from V and 0 bases from J, leaving 10 bases between. CDR3 DNA: TGCGCCAGCAGCTTGGGACAGACTTCCTCTGGAAACACCATATATTTT. Translated, it gives CASSLGQTSSGNTIYF.